A selection of T cell receptor beta chains follows, all from one sample in a study of metastatic and nonmetastatic thyroid tumors. TCRdb recomputed clones from the PCR reads via MiXCR. The sample lists 25,000 to 30,000 clones, approximately 3.7% occurring once. The sample taken for sequencing was blood. These receptors came from a male donor with papillary thyroid cancer or a benign thyroid nodule (not recorded which). Some clones in this sample may be carry-over from other donors' samples. Both conserved end residues are part of each CDR3. The order of the fields is V gene, D gene, CDR3 protein. A D gene is named only where the DNA matches it firmly.

TRBV6-1 - CASRSLAGVNTEAFF
TRBV28 - CASSLWRTGELFF
TRBV24-1 TRBD2 CATSDHSGSSYNEQFF
TRBV19 - CASRGGRQNEKLFF
TRBV19 - CVSSLSGASQDTQYF
TRBV20-1 TRBD2 CSARELAGDTGELFF
TRBV6-2/TRBV6-3 TRBD1 CASSLGQVEIFWGTKYEQYF
TRBV12-3/TRBV12-4 - CASILANRNTEAFF
TRBV6-1 TRBD2 CASRFSGTKDEQFF
TRBV15 TRBD2 CATSRPLAGETGELFF
TRBV20-1 - CSARGGMSTDTQYF
TRBV6-1 - CASSEDGAAAYEQYF
TRBV11-2 - CASSLVPIYTGELFF
TRBV28 - CASSPRGWEQYF
TRBV10-1 - CASSGLSERGYEQYF
TRBV4-2 - CASSQDPSSGEQYF
TRBV28 TRBD2 CASRSGGKREQYF
TRBV12-3/TRBV12-4 - CASSFGQSTGELFF
TRBV20-1 - CSAPLESTDTQYF
TRBV15 - CATSRKNTGIPEAFF
TRBV27 TRBD2 CASSLGLAKNADTQYF
TRBV2 - CASSEAVQVGRYTEAFF
TRBV6-1 TRBD1 CASSRTGGANTEAFF
TRBV2 - CASGRPYEQYF
TRBV9 - CASSARDFSYNEQFF
TRBV6-2/TRBV6-3 - CASSHSIGANYGYTF